This is a list of T cell receptor beta chains from one sample in a study of shared clonotypes between healthy human individuals. Produced via immunoSEQ multiplex PCR; TCRdb's table is partial and in-frame only. The sample has some 800,000 clones; about 91% are singletons. Source material: naive CD8+ T cells sorted from blood. The receptors were sampled from a man younger than 45 in good health. Both conserved end residues are part of each CDR3. D genes are given only for firm matches. Only some rows state a clone size, as once, few, many or a class for expanded clones.

DNA: TGTGCCAGCAGTTTATTACGGACAGGGGGCCCTGGGGAGCTGTTTTTT
CDR3: CASSLLRTGGPGELFF
size: .
J: TRBJ2-2
D: TRBD1
V: TRBV27

DNA: TGTGCCAGCAGCTTGCCGGTAAACACCGGGGAGCTGTTTTTT
CDR3: CASSLPVNTGELFF
size: .
J: TRBJ2-2
D: .
V: TRBV11-2

DNA: TGTGCCAGCAGCGACGAGGATCAGCCCCAGCATTTT
CDR3: CASSDEDQPQHF
size: .
J: TRBJ1-5
D: .
V: TRBV7-2

DNA: TGTGCCAGCTCACCACCTTCCAGTACCTACGAGCAGTACTTC
CDR3: CASSPPSSTYEQYF
size: .
J: TRBJ2-7
D: .
V: TRBV18

DNA: TGTGCCAGCAGCCTGGGTGGGTCAACAGATACGCAGTATTTT
CDR3: CASSLGGSTDTQYF
size: .
J: TRBJ2-3
D: .
V: TRBV27

DNA: TGTGCCAGTAGATACCGGGACAGGGGGAACAATCAGCCCCAGCATTTT
CDR3: CASRYRDRGNNQPQHF
size: .
J: TRBJ1-5
D: TRBD1
V: TRBV19

DNA: TGTGCCAGCAGTTTATCCGTTACCCACGAGCAGTACTTC
CDR3: CASSLSVTHEQYF
size: .
J: TRBJ2-7
D: .
V: TRBV27

DNA: TGTGCCAGCAGCTTAGAATTACGGAGCTATGGCTACACCTTC
CDR3: CASSLELRSYGYTF
size: .
J: TRBJ1-2
D: .
V: TRBV7-2

DNA: TGTGCCAGCAGTCCAGATCGGATCGGGAAGTACTTC
CDR3: CASSPDRIGKYF
size: .
J: TRBJ2-7
D: .
V: TRBV27

DNA: TGTGCCAGCAGCTCTCCCTCGCCTCGGGGCGGATACAATGAGCAGTTCTTC
CDR3: CASSSPSPRGGYNEQFF
size: .
J: TRBJ2-1
D: .
V: TRBV7-9

DNA: TGTGCCAGCAGCTTTAGCGGGAGCCCTGCAGATACGCAGTATTTT
CDR3: CASSFSGSPADTQYF
size: .
J: TRBJ2-3
D: TRBD2
V: TRBV9

DNA: TGTGCCAGCAGCCGGACAGGAGAGAACACCGGGGAGCTGTTTTTT
CDR3: CASSRTGENTGELFF
size: .
J: TRBJ2-2
D: TRBD1
V: TRBV11-1

DNA: TGTGCCAGCAGTTACTCCCAGGAAGCCTACGAGCAGTACTTC
CDR3: CASSYSQEAYEQYF
size: .
J: TRBJ2-7
D: .
V: TRBV6-5

DNA: TGTGCCAGCAGCTTAAACTACGGCTACGAGCAGTACTTC
CDR3: CASSLNYGYEQYF
size: .
J: TRBJ2-7
D: .
V: TRBV7-2

DNA: TGTGCCAGCAGCTTATTACAGGGCGTAGAGACCCAGTACTTC
CDR3: CASSLLQGVETQYF
size: .
J: TRBJ2-5
D: .
V: TRBV7-9

DNA: TGCGCCAGCAGCTTATCTGGGGCCAACGTCCTGACTTTC
CDR3: CASSLSGANVLTF
size: .
J: TRBJ2-6
D: .
V: TRBV5-1

DNA: TGTGCCAGCAGCACGGACGGGGGACCTGGAAACACCATATATTTT
CDR3: CASSTDGGPGNTIYF
size: .
J: TRBJ1-3
D: .
V: TRBV9

DNA: TGTGCCAGCAGCTTCCCCGACGGCGGGAGCGCATCCAATGAGCAGTTCTTC
CDR3: CASSFPDGGSASNEQFF
size: .
J: TRBJ2-1
D: TRBD2
V: TRBV7-2

DNA: TGTGCCAGCAGCCCGCTTCTACCAGCGGAGGGGGGGAATGAGCAGTTCTTC
CDR3: CASSPLLPAEGGNEQFF
size: .
J: TRBJ2-1
D: .
V: TRBV28

DNA: TGTGCTAGCAGCTTGACGGGACAGGGGACAGATACGCAGTATTTT
CDR3: CASSLTGQGTDTQYF
size: .
J: TRBJ2-3
D: TRBD1
V: TRBV7-7

DNA: TGTGCCTGGAGTGTAGAACCGGGACACACCGGGGAGCTGTTTTTT
CDR3: CAWSVEPGHTGELFF
size: .
J: TRBJ2-2
D: .
V: TRBV30

DNA: TGTGCCAGCAGCGGGACAGAACTGTCCACAGATACGCAGTATTTT
CDR3: CASSGTELSTDTQYF
size: .
J: TRBJ2-3
D: .
V: TRBV9

DNA: TGTGCCAGCAGTTTATCGGTACATGTAAGCAATCAGCCCCAGCATTTT
CDR3: CASSLSVHVSNQPQHF
size: .
J: TRBJ1-5
D: .
V: TRBV28

DNA: TGTGCATCGGGGGGCAATCAGCCCCAGCATTTT
CDR3: CASGGNQPQHF
size: few
J: TRBJ1-5
D: .
V: TRBV7-9

DNA: TGCGCCAGCAGCTTGGCATGGGGCACTGAAGCTTTCTTT
CDR3: CASSLAWGTEAFF
size: .
J: TRBJ1-1
D: .
V: TRBV5-1

DNA: TGTGCCAGCAGCTTAGCGACAGGGAGGAGGACTGAAGCTTTCTTT
CDR3: CASSLATGRRTEAFF
size: once
J: TRBJ1-1
D: TRBD1
V: TRBV7-8

DNA: TGCAGCGTTGGGGAGGGCTACGAGCAGTACTTC
CDR3: CSVGEGYEQYF
size: .
J: TRBJ2-7
D: TRBD2
V: TRBV29-1

DNA: TGTGCCAGCAGCTTAGTGGGACACCCAAGCTCTGGAAACACCATATATTTT
CDR3: CASSLVGHPSSGNTIYF
size: .
J: TRBJ1-3
D: .
V: TRBV7-9

DNA: TGTGCCAGCAGCCACAGGGAGCCCTCCAATGAGCAGTTCTTC
CDR3: CASSHREPSNEQFF
size: .
J: TRBJ2-1
D: .
V: TRBV14

DNA: TGTGCCAGCAGCTTAGCCGTTTGGGGCGAGCAGTACTTC
CDR3: CASSLAVWGEQYF
size: once
J: TRBJ2-7
D: .
V: TRBV11-1

DNA: TGTGCCAGCAGTGTCGACAGGGGGTGGGCTGAAGCTTTCTTT
CDR3: CASSVDRGWAEAFF
size: few
J: TRBJ1-1
D: TRBD1
V: TRBV27

DNA: TGTGCCAGCAGCTTAGGGGAGGGCGGGAACACCGGGGAGCTGTTTTTT
CDR3: CASSLGEGGNTGELFF
size: .
J: TRBJ2-2
D: .
V: TRBV13

DNA: TGTGCCAGTAGTCTCGCGACAGGGATATCATACGAGCAGTACTTC
CDR3: CASSLATGISYEQYF
size: .
J: TRBJ2-7
D: TRBD1
V: TRBV19

DNA: TGTGCCAGCAGAGAAGCGGGAGGGCTACAAGAGACCCAGTACTTC
CDR3: CASREAGGLQETQYF
size: once
J: TRBJ2-5
D: TRBD2
V: TRBV6-1

DNA: TGTGCCAGCAGTTCACCGGGACAGGGAGACACCGGGGAGCTGTTTTTT
CDR3: CASSSPGQGDTGELFF
size: once
J: TRBJ2-2
D: TRBD1
V: TRBV27